Given below is one T cell receptor beta chain in context. Its target is not known. The data are from a study of PD-L1 blockade in urothelial cancer. In the study overall: In the mid-2010s, patients got going on atezolizumab, taking 1,200 mg intravenously every 3 weeks. Median blood clonality was approximately 0.08, with around 83,000 unique TCRs.

Study findings and constraints: Stronger expansion of tumor-associated clones in blood at 3 weeks distinguished durable-benefit patients.

Only in-frame clones appear in the TCRdb table, and some are missing; sequencing was by immunoSEQ multiplex PCR. The sample lists 50,000 to 60,000 clones, 70% to 90% occurring once. The CDR3 contains 16 residues. Per germline, CDR1 SNHLY and CDR2 FYNNEI. V lost 0 bases to trimming and J lost 4 bases, with 15 bases between them. Time point of the sample: peripheral blood 6 weeks after treatment start. The sample in question was PBMCs, obtained around atezolizumab (anti-PD-L1) treatment. The chain joins TRBV2 to TRBJ2-5; a possible D gene is TRBD2 (6 bases). The sequence derives from a man aged 55 to 70 with urothelial cancer. CDR3: CASSEAPARGGETQYF. DNA of the CDR3: TGTGCCAGCAGTGAAGCGCCTGCGCGGGGTGGAGAGACCCAGTACTTC.